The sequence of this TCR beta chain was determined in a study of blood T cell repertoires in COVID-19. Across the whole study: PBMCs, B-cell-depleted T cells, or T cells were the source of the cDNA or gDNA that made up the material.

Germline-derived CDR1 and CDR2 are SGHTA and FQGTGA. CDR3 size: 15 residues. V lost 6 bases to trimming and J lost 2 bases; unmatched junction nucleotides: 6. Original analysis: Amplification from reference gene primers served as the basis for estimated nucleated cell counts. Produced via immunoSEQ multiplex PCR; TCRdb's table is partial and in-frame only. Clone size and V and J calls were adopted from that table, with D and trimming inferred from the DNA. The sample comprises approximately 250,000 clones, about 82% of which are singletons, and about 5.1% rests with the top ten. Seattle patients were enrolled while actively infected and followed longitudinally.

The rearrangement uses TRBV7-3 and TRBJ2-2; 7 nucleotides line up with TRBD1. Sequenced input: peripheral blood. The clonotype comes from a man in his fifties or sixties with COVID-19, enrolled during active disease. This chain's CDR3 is CASRLQGRNTGELFF. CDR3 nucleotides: TGTGCCAGCAGACTACAGGGGAGAAACACCGGGGAGCTGTTTTTT.